This T cell receptor (beta chain) is drawn from a study of blood T cell repertoires in COVID-19. Germline V gene data show CDR1 as SGDLS and CDR2 as YYNGEE. V was shortened by 7 bases and J by 7 bases, with 15 bases between the two germline ends. The CDR3 loop spans 14 amino acids. Sequencing used immunoSEQ multiplex PCR; TCRdb keeps in-frame clones, though not all of them. Of around 220,000 clones in the sample, roughly four fifths were seen once. The sequence was collected from a woman older than 75 with COVID-19, enrolled during active disease. The sample taken for sequencing was peripheral blood. The chain has TRBV9 and TRBJ1-6; D is possibly TRBD1 (5 bases). DNA of the CDR3: TGTGCCAGCTTCACGGGGGTGAAGAATTCACCCCTCCACTTT. Protein: CASFTGVKNSPLHF.